These T cell receptor beta chains were read from a single sample in a study of beta chain features in type 1 diabetes. Data came from immunoSEQ multiplex PCR; TCRdb stores just in-frame clones and leaves some out. Of roughly 240,000 clones listed, about 14% are singletons. Sequenced: naive CD4+ T cells from blood. Receptors were obtained from a woman between 35 and 50 years old in good health. CDR3s include the opening cysteine and the closing phenylalanine or tryptophan. The D gene is left open where the match is weak. Size is stated for part of the rows, as once, few or many counts, or as a class when the clone is expanded.

size: few
D: TRBD1
J: TRBJ2-5
V: TRBV5-8
DNA: TGTGCCAGCAGCTTGGTGTCAGGGGGAGCGGTGGGGGAGACCCAGTACTTC
CDR3: CASSLVSGGAVGETQYF

size: NA
D: NA
J: TRBJ2-5
V: TRBV4-3
DNA: TGCGCCAGCAGCCAAGAGGTAGATCGCCCCCGGACCCAGTACTTC
CDR3: CASSQEVDRPRTQYF

size: NA
D: NA
J: TRBJ2-3
V: TRBV7-2
DNA: TGTGCCAGCAGCCTCGGACTCACAGATACGCAGTATTTT
CDR3: CASSLGLTDTQYF

size: few
D: TRBD2
J: TRBJ2-7
V: TRBV7-2
DNA: TGTGCCAGCAGCTTTAGCGGGGGGGCCCACGAGCAGTACTTC
CDR3: CASSFSGGAHEQYF

size: NA
D: TRBD1
J: TRBJ2-5
V: TRBV5-1
DNA: TGCGCCAGCAGCGGCGGTACAGGGGAAGAGACCCAGTACTTC
CDR3: CASSGGTGEETQYF

size: many
D: TRBD1
J: TRBJ2-1
V: TRBV29-1
DNA: TGCAGCGGGGGACAGGGGTCCTACAATGAGCAGTTCTTC
CDR3: CSGGQGSYNEQFF

size: NA
D: NA
J: TRBJ2-3
V: TRBV20-1
DNA: TGCAGTGTCCGCGAGGCAGATACGCAGTATTTT
CDR3: CSVREADTQYF

size: NA
D: TRBD1
J: TRBJ2-1
V: TRBV13
DNA: TGTGCCAGCAGCTTATTACAGGGGATTCCTGAGCAGTTCTTC
CDR3: CASSLLQGIPEQFF

size: NA
D: TRBD1
J: TRBJ2-1
V: TRBV6-1
DNA: TGTGCCAGCAGGTGGGGACAGGGGACCAATGAGCAGTTCTTC
CDR3: CASRWGQGTNEQFF

size: few
D: NA
J: TRBJ1-2
V: TRBV21-1
DNA: TGTGCCAGCAGCAAAGGTGTAGCAGGGGGTCTTGGCTATGGCTACACCTTC
CDR3: CASSKGVAGGLGYGYTF

size: many
D: NA
J: TRBJ2-5
V: TRBV7-9
DNA: TGTGCCAGCAGCTTATTTAGCGGCCAAGAGACCCAGTACTTC
CDR3: CASSLFSGQETQYF

size: few
D: TRBD2
J: TRBJ2-1
V: TRBV4-1
DNA: TGCGCCAGCAGCCAAGGGTCAGCGGGGGGGCAGGGTGAGCAGTTCTTC
CDR3: CASSQGSAGGQGEQFF

size: few
D: NA
J: TRBJ2-7
V: TRBV10-3
DNA: TGTGCCATCAGTGGAAAGGGGCAGGGTGCCTACGAGCAGTACTTC
CDR3: CAISGKGQGAYEQYF

size: NA
D: NA
J: TRBJ2-2
V: TRBV19
DNA: TGTGCCAGTACCATAGGGGGGGCCGGGGAGCTGTTTTTT
CDR3: CASTIGGAGELFF

size: NA
D: TRBD2
J: TRBJ2-3
V: TRBV7-6
DNA: TGTGCCAGCAGCTTATCGGGGCGGGGGTTCAGGACAGATACGCAGTATTTT
CDR3: CASSLSGRGFRTDTQYF

size: NA
D: NA
J: TRBJ2-2
V: TRBV15
DNA: TGTGCCACCAGCAGAGGGGGGGGCCCGAACACCGGGGAGCTGTTTTTT
CDR3: CATSRGGGPNTGELFF

size: NA
D: NA
J: TRBJ1-1
V: TRBV7-8
DNA: TGTGCCAGCAGCTTAGCGGCGGGTGAAGCTTTCTTT
CDR3: CASSLAAGEAFF

size: few
D: TRBD2
J: TRBJ2-3
V: TRBV2
DNA: TGTGCCAGCAGGGGGGGGACGAACACAGATACGCAGTATTTT
CDR3: CASRGGTNTDTQYF

size: NA
D: NA
J: TRBJ1-6
V: TRBV5-5
DNA: TGTGCCAGCAGCTTGGTTCGGGATAATTCACCCCTCCACTTT
CDR3: CASSLVRDNSPLHF

size: NA
D: NA
J: TRBJ1-4
V: TRBV19
DNA: TGTGCCAGTAGAGATAGGGACTCTTCGAATGAAAAACTGTTTTTT
CDR3: CASRDRDSSNEKLFF

size: few
D: NA
J: TRBJ2-7
V: TRBV11-2
DNA: TGTGCCAGCAGCTTAGCGTTGGTCCACGAGCAGTACTTC
CDR3: CASSLALVHEQYF

size: few
D: NA
J: TRBJ1-4
V: TRBV9
DNA: TGTGCCAGCAGCGTAGGTACAACTAATGAAAAACTGTTTTTT
CDR3: CASSVGTTNEKLFF

size: few
D: NA
J: TRBJ2-7
V: TRBV7-9
DNA: TGTGCCAGCAGCTTCACAGGGGAGCAGTACTTC
CDR3: CASSFTGEQYF

size: few
D: NA
J: TRBJ1-6
V: TRBV7-9
DNA: TGTGCCAGCAGCGGCGGGGGGAATAATTCACCCCTCCACTTT
CDR3: CASSGGGNNSPLHF

size: NA
D: TRBD2
J: TRBJ2-7
V: TRBV10-3
DNA: TGTGCCGTCTCCCCGGGGGGGCCTTCCTACGGGCAGTACTTC
CDR3: CAVSPGGPSYGQYF

size: few
D: TRBD1
J: TRBJ2-7
V: TRBV19
DNA: TGTGCCAGTAGTCCCCGACAGGGTTCCTACGAGCAGTACTTC
CDR3: CASSPRQGSYEQYF

size: NA
D: NA
J: TRBJ2-7
V: TRBV18
DNA: TGTGCCAGCTCCGGAGGACCCAGCTCCTACGAGCAGTACTTC
CDR3: CASSGGPSSYEQYF

size: few
D: NA
J: TRBJ2-7
V: TRBV5-1
DNA: TGCGCCAGCAGCTTGGCATCGTCGACAGTCTCCTACGAGCAGTACTTC
CDR3: CASSLASSTVSYEQYF

size: few
D: TRBD2
J: TRBJ2-7
V: TRBV14
DNA: TGTGCCAGCAGCCTACCTCTAGCGGGGAGAGGCGAGCAGTACTTC
CDR3: CASSLPLAGRGEQYF

size: NA
D: NA
J: TRBJ2-1
V: TRBV13
DNA: TGTGCCAGCAGCTTACTTCAGGGGGGCCAGTTCTTC
CDR3: CASSLLQGGQFF

size: NA
D: TRBD1
J: TRBJ1-5
V: TRBV5-1
DNA: TGCGCCAGCAGCTTGGGGGACAGGGGTTTTGGGGATCAGCCCCAGCATTTT
CDR3: CASSLGDRGFGDQPQHF

size: few
D: NA
J: TRBJ1-3
V: TRBV19
DNA: TGTGCCAGTAGTGAACACAGGGCTGGAAACACCATATATTTT
CDR3: CASSEHRAGNTIYF

size: few
D: TRBD1
J: TRBJ2-1
V: TRBV5-4
DNA: TGTGCCAGCGGGAAGGGACAGAGTTCCTACAATGAGCAGTTCTTC
CDR3: CASGKGQSSYNEQFF

size: few
D: NA
J: TRBJ1-2
V: TRBV7-9
DNA: TGTGCCAGCAGCTTAGGCCAGGGGTCAAACTATGGCTACACCTTC
CDR3: CASSLGQGSNYGYTF

size: few
D: TRBD1
J: TRBJ1-4
V: TRBV15
DNA: TGTGCCACCAGCAGAGATCGAACAGGGGAGAATGAAAAACTGTTTTTT
CDR3: CATSRDRTGENEKLFF

size: few
D: TRBD1
J: TRBJ1-2
V: TRBV6-5
DNA: TGTGCCAGCAGCAGGGGGACAGTTGGCTGGGGCTACACCTTC
CDR3: CASSRGTVGWGYTF

size: once
D: NA
J: TRBJ1-4
V: TRBV27
DNA: TGTGCCAGCAGTTCCAGGGCAGGGGATTGGGAAAAACTGTTTTTT
CDR3: CASSSRAGDWEKLFF

size: few
D: TRBD1
J: TRBJ2-7
V: TRBV29-1
DNA: TGCAGCGTTGCCCAGGGGGATAAGGAGCAGTACTTC
CDR3: CSVAQGDKEQYF

size: NA
D: NA
J: TRBJ1-2
V: TRBV18
DNA: TGTGCCAGCTCACCAGGAGGGATAGGCAACTATGGCTACACCTTC
CDR3: CASSPGGIGNYGYTF

size: few
D: TRBD1
J: TRBJ2-7
V: TRBV7-9
DNA: TGTGCCAGCAGCCCGGACAGGGGGCTTTCCCACGAGCAGTACTTC
CDR3: CASSPDRGLSHEQYF

size: few
D: TRBD1
J: TRBJ1-1
V: TRBV5-1
DNA: TGCGCCAGCAGCTTAGACAGGGGGTCTTCCATGAACACTGAAGCTTTCTTT
CDR3: CASSLDRGSSMNTEAFF

size: NA
D: TRBD2
J: TRBJ2-3
V: TRBV7-9
DNA: TGTGCCAGCAGTTTGACTAGCGGGGGGGCGGTAGATACGCAGTATTTT
CDR3: CASSLTSGGAVDTQYF

size: NA
D: TRBD1
J: TRBJ1-5
V: TRBV7-6
DNA: TGTGCCAGCAGCCCGGGACAGGGCAATCAGCCCCAGCATTTT
CDR3: CASSPGQGNQPQHF

size: few
D: NA
J: TRBJ2-1
V: TRBV27
DNA: TGTGCCAGCACCCTTTTTAAAAATGAGCAGTTCTTC
CDR3: CASTLFKNEQFF

size: few
D: TRBD1
J: TRBJ2-3
V: TRBV5-1
DNA: TGCGCCAGCAGGGCCGGGACAGGAGGCACAGATACGCAGTATTTT
CDR3: CASRAGTGGTDTQYF

size: NA
D: NA
J: TRBJ2-2
V: TRBV11-2
DNA: TGTGCCAGCGGCAAAGGGGTCTCCGGGGAGCTGTTTTTT
CDR3: CASGKGVSGELFF

size: NA
D: TRBD1
J: TRBJ2-7
V: TRBV7-9
DNA: TGTGCCAGCAGCTGGCCGGACAGGGTGACCTACGAGCAGTACTTC
CDR3: CASSWPDRVTYEQYF

size: NA
D: NA
J: TRBJ2-1
V: TRBV5-6
DNA: TGTGCCAGCAGCTTGGCTTACAATGAGCAGTTCTTC
CDR3: CASSLAYNEQFF

size: NA
D: TRBD2
J: TRBJ2-3
V: TRBV15
DNA: TGTGCCACCAGCAGAGTTAGCGGGGGCCCCGTTGCAGATACGCAGTATTTT
CDR3: CATSRVSGGPVADTQYF

size: NA
D: NA
J: TRBJ1-1
V: TRBV7-2
DNA: TGTGCCAGCAGCCCCTCAGGGGCCAACACTGAAGCTTTCTTT
CDR3: CASSPSGANTEAFF

size: NA
D: TRBD1
J: TRBJ2-6
V: TRBV19
DNA: TGTGCCACTAGGACAGGAGCTGGGGCCAACGTCCTGACTTTC
CDR3: CATRTGAGANVLTF

size: few
D: NA
J: TRBJ2-2
V: TRBV5-6
DNA: TGTGCCAGCAGCGGGGGGACTTTGAGGCACGGCACCGGGGAGCTGTTTTTT
CDR3: CASSGGTLRHGTGELFF

size: many
D: NA
J: TRBJ2-3
V: TRBV15
DNA: TGTGCCACCAGCACCCGAGATACGCAGTATTTT
CDR3: CATSTRDTQYF

size: NA
D: TRBD2
J: TRBJ2-3
V: TRBV4-3
DNA: TGCGCCAGCAGCCAAGTGACTAGCGGGGCGGATACGCAGTATTTT
CDR3: CASSQVTSGADTQYF

size: NA
D: NA
J: TRBJ2-7
V: TRBV5-1
DNA: TGCGCCAGCAGCTATTCCCGGGACGGGAGCTACGAGCAGTACTTC
CDR3: CASSYSRDGSYEQYF